This T cell receptor beta chain was profiled in a study of OX40 agonist ivuxolimab in advanced cancers. On the study more broadly: Eligibility admitted prior anti-PD-1, anti-PD-L1 or anti-CTLA-4 therapy; 30% to 40% had some.

Notes on the study in general: Clonal expansion from baseline to week 6 occurred in both CD4+ and CD8+ T cells.

With respect to this clone: What it recognizes is unknown.

Per the germline V gene, CDR1 is SNHLY and CDR2 is FYNNEI. The length of the CDR3 is 14 residues. V was clipped by 6 bases and J by 7 bases, with 19 bases between them. Measured with immunoSEQ multiplex PCR; TCRdb has only the in-frame clones, and not every one. The sample shows about 67,000 clones, approximately 85% of them seen only once. This chain uses TRBV2 with TRBJ2-7; weak D call: TRBD1 (6 bases). This clonotype was sampled from an adult with an advanced solid tumor such as melanoma, head and neck, liver or kidney cancer. This specimen was CD4+ or CD8+ T cells sorted from blood, taken in a trial of the OX40 agonist ivuxolimab. CDR3 region: CASRALVGAFEQYF. CDR3 sequence (DNA): TGTGCCAGCAGGGCTTTAGTGGGGGCCTTTGAGCAGTACTTC.